The rows below give T cell receptor beta chains drawn from one sample of a study of blood T cell repertoires in COVID-19. Only in-frame clones appear in the TCRdb table, and some are missing; sequencing was by immunoSEQ multiplex PCR. The sample consists of over 45,000 clones, 84% of them appearing once. Sequencing was done on a sample of peripheral blood. The receptors were sampled from an older man with active COVID-19. CDR3s include the opening cysteine and the closing phenylalanine or tryptophan. The order of the fields is J gene, clone size, V gene, D gene, CDR3 protein, CDR3 DNA. D genes are given only for firm matches. Only part of the rows carry a size: once, few, many, or a class if the clone is expanded.

TRBJ2-5	NA	TRBV27	NA	CASSLVRGGPQETQYF	TGTGCCAGCAGTTTAGTCCGTGGAGGACCCCAAGAGACCCAGTACTTC
TRBJ2-2	NA	TRBV4-1	TRBD2	CASSQVRSGRARDTGELFF	TGCGCCAGCAGCCAAGTTCGCAGCGGGAGGGCCCGGGACACCGGGGAGCTGTTTTTT
TRBJ2-7	NA	TRBV7-2	TRBD2	CASSLVGLGYEQYF	TGTGCCAGCAGCTTAGTAGGACTAGGGTACGAGCAGTACTTC
TRBJ1-4	NA	TRBV6-1	NA	CASSDRAHQELFF	TGTGCCAGCAGTGACAGAGCCCATCAGGAACTGTTTTTT
TRBJ1-2	NA	TRBV18	NA	CASSPTGMENYGYTF	TGTGCCAGCTCACCCACAGGGATGGAGAACTATGGCTACACCTTC
TRBJ1-6	medium-sized	TRBV13	NA	CASRTRGAYNSPLHF	TGTGCCAGCAGAACCCGGGGGGCTTATAATTCACCCCTCCACTTT
TRBJ1-1	NA	TRBV5-5	NA	CASAREVFIGNTEAFF	TGTGCCAGCGCCCGTGAGGTGTTTATTGGGAACACTGAAGCTTTCTTT
TRBJ2-1	NA	TRBV6-1	NA	CASSERAGYNEQFF	TGTGCCAGCAGTGAGAGGGCTGGGTACAATGAGCAGTTCTTC
TRBJ2-1	NA	TRBV18	NA	CASSPPRNSGDHEQFF	TGTGCCAGCTCACCCCCCCGCAACTCGGGAGACCATGAGCAGTTCTTC
TRBJ2-7	once	TRBV7-9	NA	CASSPPGTRTSHEQYF	TGTGCCAGCAGCCCACCCGGGACTCGCACCTCCCACGAGCAGTACTTC
TRBJ2-1	NA	TRBV5-5	NA	CASSEGVYNEQFF	TGTGCCAGCTCGGAAGGGGTCTACAATGAGCAGTTCTTC
TRBJ2-3	NA	TRBV11-2	TRBD2	CASSSLAGATTVNTQYF	TGTGCCAGCAGCTCCCTAGCGGGGGCAACCACAGTGAATACGCAGTATTTT
TRBJ1-2	many	TRBV6-2/TRBV6-3	NA	CASSHKYGYTF	TGTGCCAGCAGTCACAAGTATGGCTACACCTTC
TRBJ2-5	NA	TRBV6-5	NA	CASRPETDSGTQYF	TGTGCCAGCAGGCCAGAGACTGATTCGGGGACCCAGTACTTC
TRBJ2-7	NA	TRBV18	TRBD2	CASSLTSGSHEQYF	TGTGCCAGCTCACTGACTAGCGGGTCCCACGAGCAGTACTTC
TRBJ2-1	NA	TRBV6-2/TRBV6-3	TRBD2	CASSYSMSSGRMNNEQFF	TGTGCCAGCAGTTACTCTATGTCCAGCGGGAGGATGAACAATGAGCAGTTCTTC
TRBJ1-1	NA	TRBV29-1	TRBD1	CSVVVGTGGTEAFF	TGCAGCGTTGTTGTCGGGACAGGGGGCACTGAAGCTTTCTTT
TRBJ1-6	NA	TRBV9	NA	CASSSKGDPSPLHF	TGTGCCAGCAGTTCGAAGGGGGACCCTTCACCCCTCCACTTT
TRBJ1-1	NA	TRBV6-4	NA	CASSELGHRFEAFF	TGTGCCAGCAGTGAGTTGGGACACCGGTTTGAAGCTTTCTTT
TRBJ1-2	few	TRBV7-2	TRBD1	CASSPGTGYGYTF	TGTGCCAGCAGCCCCGGGACAGGCTATGGCTACACCTTC
TRBJ2-2	NA	TRBV9	TRBD2	CASTPGLAANTGELFF	TGTGCCAGCACCCCCGGACTAGCGGCGAACACCGGGGAGCTGTTTTTT
TRBJ2-1	NA	TRBV29-1	TRBD2	CSAIQGLAEYNEQFF	TGCAGCGCCATACAGGGACTAGCGGAGTACAATGAGCAGTTCTTC
TRBJ2-7	NA	TRBV11-2	TRBD2	CASSLGTSGYEQYF	TGTGCCAGCAGCTTAGGGACTAGCGGCTACGAGCAGTACTTC
TRBJ2-7	once	TRBV28	TRBD2	CASRRTSGRNYEQYF	TGTGCCAGCAGGCGGACTAGCGGGAGGAATTACGAGCAGTACTTC
TRBJ2-3	few	TRBV6-5	NA	CASSYGGAVTDTQYF	TGTGCCAGCAGTTATGGCGGGGCGGTCACAGATACGCAGTATTTT
TRBJ2-2	few	TRBV7-2	NA	CASSQNAPGKGAGELFF	TGTGCCAGCAGCCAGAATGCTCCAGGGAAGGGGGCCGGGGAGCTGTTTTTT
TRBJ2-3	NA	TRBV7-8	NA	CASTLGVTDTQYF	TGTGCCAGCACCCTCGGGGTTACAGATACGCAGTATTTT
TRBJ2-7	NA	TRBV30	NA	CAWSPAFGIYEQYF	TGTGCCTGGAGCCCTGCCTTTGGCATATACGAGCAGTACTTC
TRBJ2-3	NA	TRBV3-1/TRBV3-2	TRBD2	CASSLGLAGPQGTQYF	TGTGCCAGCAGCCTCGGACTAGCGGGGCCCCAAGGTACGCAGTATTTT
TRBJ2-3	NA	TRBV4-3	NA	CASSQILTSTDTQYF	TGCGCCAGCAGCCAAATCCTCACTAGCACAGATACGCAGTATTTT
TRBJ2-5	NA	TRBV7-9	TRBD2	CASSSSGSGQTQYF	TGTGCCAGCAGCTCTAGCGGGAGTGGACAGACCCAGTACTTC
TRBJ2-5	NA	TRBV19	NA	CASSMSGPPEVETQYF	TGTGCCAGTAGTATGAGCGGACCCCCGGAGGTGGAGACCCAGTACTTC
TRBJ1-6	NA	TRBV6-2/TRBV6-3	NA	CASSYRGNYSPLHF	TGTGCCAGCAGTTACAGGGGGAACTATTCACCCCTCCACTTT
TRBJ1-1	NA	TRBV7-9	TRBD1	CASRRDRANTEAFF	TGTGCCAGCAGGAGGGACAGGGCGAACACTGAAGCTTTCTTT
TRBJ2-3	NA	TRBV7-8	TRBD2	CASSSPGRGGFTGIDTQYF	TGTGCCAGCAGCTCGCCGGGACGGGGGGGGTTCACGGGAATAGATACGCAGTATTTT
TRBJ2-1	NA	TRBV5-1	NA	CASSPDPLGTYNEQFF	TGCGCCAGCAGCCCCGACCCCCTGGGCACCTACAATGAGCAGTTCTTC
TRBJ2-5	NA	TRBV11-2	TRBD2	CASSPGDSGRGETQYF	TGTGCCAGCAGCCCAGGGGATAGCGGGAGGGGAGAGACCCAGTACTTC
TRBJ2-4	NA	TRBV7-2	TRBD2	CASSSGGIAKNIQYF	TGTGCCAGCAGCTCCGGGGGGATAGCCAAAAACATTCAGTACTTC
TRBJ1-4	NA	TRBV4-2	TRBD1	CASSQGTGATNEKLFF	TGTGCCAGCAGCCAGGGGACAGGTGCAACTAATGAAAAACTGTTTTTT
TRBJ2-1	NA	TRBV5-1	TRBD2	CASSLAGGVSYNEQFF	TGCGCCAGCAGCTTGGCGGGAGGGGTATCCTACAATGAGCAGTTCTTC